Reported below is one T cell receptor beta chain. Its target is unknown. The same CDR3 also results from other DNA sequences found in this sample. V shed 6 bases and J 4 bases; nucleotides not matched to a gene: 5. Looked up from germline, CDR1 is SQVTM and CDR2 is ANQGSEA. The CDR3 has 12 residues. The PCR made use of 60 Vbeta and 13 Jbeta primers. Sequencing used immunoSEQ multiplex PCR; TCRdb keeps in-frame clones, though not all of them. The sample shows fewer than 200,000 clones, less than 85% of them seen only once. This specimen comes from a study of cytomegalovirus exposure and HLA in healthy donors. Study-level information: A preliminary data release comprised roughly 80 million unique TCRs obtained from HLA-typed donors. Broader study findings: Investigators reported approximately 150 TCR beta chains as tied to cytomegalovirus.

The gene calls are TRBV29-1 and TRBJ1-1; TRBD1 matches 7 bases. The TCR sequence derives from a boy younger than 18 in good health and CMV-seronegative. Sequencing used PBMCs. This CDR3 reads CSVDRVGTEAFF. CDR3 in DNA: TGCAGCGTCGACAGGGTTGGCACTGAAGCTTTCTTT.